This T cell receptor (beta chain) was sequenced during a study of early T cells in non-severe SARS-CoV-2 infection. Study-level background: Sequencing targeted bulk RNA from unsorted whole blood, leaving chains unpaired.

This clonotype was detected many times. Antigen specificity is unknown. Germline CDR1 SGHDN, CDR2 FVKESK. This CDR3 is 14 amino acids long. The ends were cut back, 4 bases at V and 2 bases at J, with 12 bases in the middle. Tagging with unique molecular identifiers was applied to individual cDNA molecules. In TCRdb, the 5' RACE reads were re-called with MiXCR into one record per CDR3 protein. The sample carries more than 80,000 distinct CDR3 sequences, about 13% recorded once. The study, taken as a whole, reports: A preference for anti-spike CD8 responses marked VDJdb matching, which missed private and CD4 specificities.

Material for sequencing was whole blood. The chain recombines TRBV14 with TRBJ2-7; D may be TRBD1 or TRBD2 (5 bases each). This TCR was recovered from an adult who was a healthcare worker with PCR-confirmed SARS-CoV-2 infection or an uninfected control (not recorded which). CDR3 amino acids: CASSRGRPPYEQYF. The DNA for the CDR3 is TGTGCCAGCAGCCGGGGGAGACCTCCCTACGAGCAGTACTTC.